This T cell receptor beta chain was found in a study of TIL therapy for anti-PD-1-resistant metastatic lung cancer. The overall study: Median patient age was nearly 55, ranging about 38-75 years. Most patients had lung adenocarcinoma; a handful of tumors were EGFR-mutant, two ALK-rearranged; half smoked currently or formerly. Study-wide findings and caveats: TIL clonotype persistence in blood showed no apparent association with response.

The immunoSEQ assay was v3. Survey-level samples got approximately 2.1 million read pairs; deep-level samples got about 5-6 million. Measured with immunoSEQ multiplex PCR; TCRdb has only the in-frame clones, and not every one. This table holds some 45,000 clones, about 86% found once. Described time point: pre-treatment sample, taken before nivolumab and TIL therapy. Remarks on this clone: Its antigen is undetermined.

From germline, CDR1 is SGDLS and CDR2 YYNGEE. V lost 0 bases and J 1 base, leaving 15 bases between the germline ends. This CDR3 contains 17 residues. The material sequenced was blood, taken at baseline. This TCR was sampled from a person between 25 and 80 years old with non-small cell lung cancer. V gene TRBV9 combines with J gene TRBJ2-3; no clear D gene. This CDR3 reads CASSVARTERGTDTQYF. Written as DNA, the CDR3 is TGTGCCAGCAGCGTAGCTCGGACGGAACGGGGCACAGATACGCAGTATTTT.